This TCR beta chain was sequenced during a study of blood T cell repertoires in COVID-19. Profiled with immunoSEQ multiplex PCR; TCRdb holds only in-frame clones, not every one. This repertoire shows roughly 120,000 clones, roughly four fifths found once; its top ten account for approximately 8%. V dropped 5 bases and J dropped 5; count of bases not matched to a gene: 5. The CDR3 is 14 residues long. The germline CDR1 and CDR2 sequences are SGHVS and FQNEAQ. This TCR was recovered from a human donor in a cohort sampled during active COVID-19. The chain combines TRBV7-8 with TRBJ1-4, with 7 bases lining up with TRBD1. The specimen was peripheral blood. The CDR3 DNA reads as TGTGCCAGCAGCGCCTCAGGGGGGAATGAAAAACTGTTTTTT. It is translated as CASSASGGNEKLFF.